This passage covers 9 T cell receptor beta chains from one sample sequenced in a study of blood T cell repertoires in COVID-19. Data came from immunoSEQ multiplex PCR; TCRdb stores just in-frame clones and leaves some out. The table lists tens of thousands of clones, more than 80% of them singletons, with 9.1% in the top ten. What was sequenced was peripheral blood. The receptors originated from a woman older than 75 with active COVID-19.

This clone was detected once. The chain joins TRBV5-6 to TRBJ1-4; 10 bases align to TRBD1. The germline V gene has CDR1 SGHDT and CDR2 YYEEEE. The CDR3 extends over 15 amino acids. V shed 4 bases, J shed 4 bases, and the junction held 4 bases outside the gene matches. CDR3 sequence (DNA): TGTGCCAGCAGCGTCCGGGACAGGGGTAATGAAAAACTGTTTTTT. It encodes CASSVRDRGNEKLFF.

The chain recombines TRBV27 with TRBJ2-3; D may be TRBD2 (5 bases). Germline V gives CDR1 MNHEY, CDR2 SMNVEV (reference sequence). Deletions cut 6 bases from V and 0 bases from J, with 7 bases between. The CDR3 runs 13 residues. The CDR3 sequence is CASSRGSTDTQYF. The CDR3 DNA is TGTGCCAGCAGCCGGGGTAGCACAGATACGCAGTATTTT.

The V and J genes are TRBV5-1 and TRBJ1-2; D not certain. The CDR3 spans 13 residues. The ends were cut back, 0 bases at V and 4 bases at J, with 7 bases in the middle. Germline V CDR1 and CDR2: SGHRS, YFSETQ. Written as DNA, the CDR3 is TGCGCCAGCAGCTTGGGAGGGATCTATGGCTACACCTTC. This gives the protein CASSLGGIYGYTF.

The J gene is TRBJ1-1, the V gene TRBV5-5; 7 bases are shared with TRBD1. The CDR3 length is 19 residues. CDR1 SGHKS and CDR2 YYEKEE come from the germline V gene (reference sequence). Trimming cost V 4 bases and J 8 bases; bases outside gene matches: 26. DNA for the CDR3: TGTGCCAGCAGCCGTGCTAGTATTGGGACAGAAATCCCAACCCTCGAAGCTTTCTTT. Translating gives CASSRASIGTEIPTLEAFF.

This chain joins TRBV29-1 and TRBJ2-3; the match to TRBD2 covers 9 bases. The CDR3 consists of 15 residues. CDR1 and CDR2 from the germline V gene are SQVTM and ANQGSEA. V lost 1 base, J lost 4 bases, and 6 bases stayed unmatched. The CDR3 coding sequence is TGCAGCGTTGAAGGTCTAGCGGGAAGGTCAGATACGCAGTATTTT. Its protein product is CSVEGLAGRSDTQYF.

The genes are TRBV6-1 and TRBJ1-2, with unresolved D. This CDR3 contains 13 residues. Looked up from germline, CDR1 is MNHNS and CDR2 is SASEGT. V was trimmed by 3 bases and J by 1 base, leaving 6 bases between them. CDR3 loop: CASSETFNYGYTF. The CDR3 DNA follows: TGTGCCAGCAGTGAGACATTTAACTATGGCTACACCTTC.

The chain uses TRBV9 and TRBJ1-1, with D unresolved. The CDR3 length is 13 residues. Deletions cut 0 bases from V and 0 bases from J, with 3 bases between. CDR1 SGDLS and CDR2 YYNGEE come from the germline V gene. CDR3 residues: CASSVAMNTEAFF. The DNA for the CDR3 is TGTGCCAGCAGCGTAGCTATGAACACTGAAGCTTTCTTT. The full variable domain, its missing parts supplied by reference TRBV9 and TRBJ1-1, is DSGVTQTPKHLITATGQRVTLRCSPRSGDLSVYWYQQSLDQGLQFLIQYYNGEERAKGNILERFSAQQFPDLHSELNLSSLELGDSALYFCASSVAMNTEAFFGQGTRLTVV.

The chain is built from TRBV27 and TRBJ1-3, with no clear D. The CDR3 is 15 residues long. Germline V gives CDR1 MNHEY, CDR2 SMNVEV (reference sequence). Trimming shortened V by 8 bases and J by 0 bases, and 14 bases separated the two germline ends. CDR3 sequence reads: CASQARPSSGNTIYF. The CDR3 region has the DNA TGTGCCAGCCAAGCTAGGCCGAGCTCTGGAAACACCATATATTTT.

The V gene is TRBV5-1, the J gene TRBJ2-5, with 8 bases lining up with TRBD2. The CDR3 is 17 amino acids. V shed 3 bases, J shed 3 bases, and the junction held 13 bases outside the gene matches. Germline V gives CDR1 SGHRS, CDR2 YFSETQ. The CDR3 DNA is TGCGCCAGCAGCTGGATTACTACGGTAGCGGGGAAAGAGACCCAGTACTTC. Its protein product is CASSWITTVAGKETQYF.